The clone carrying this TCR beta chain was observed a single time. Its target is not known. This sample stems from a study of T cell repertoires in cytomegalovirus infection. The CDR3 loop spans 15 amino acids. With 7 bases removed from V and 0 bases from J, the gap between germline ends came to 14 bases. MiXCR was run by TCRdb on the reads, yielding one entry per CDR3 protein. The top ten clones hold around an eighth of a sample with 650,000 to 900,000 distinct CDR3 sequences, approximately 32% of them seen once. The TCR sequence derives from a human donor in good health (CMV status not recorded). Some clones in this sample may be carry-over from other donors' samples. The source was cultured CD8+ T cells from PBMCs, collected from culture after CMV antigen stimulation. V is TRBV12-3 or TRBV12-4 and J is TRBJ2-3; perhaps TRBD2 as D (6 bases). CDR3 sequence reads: CASTWAGGSTDTQYF. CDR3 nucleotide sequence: TGTGCCAGCACATGGGCCGGGGGTAGCACAGATACGCAGTATTTT.